The clone carrying this TCR beta chain was counted only a few times. The sample is drawn from a study of T cells in Graves' hyperthyroidism and ophthalmopathy. TCR beta CDR3 sequences were amplified from RNA transcripts. In the first-round RT-PCR of the TCR CDR3, the HTBI primer set was used. TCRdb reprocessed the multiplex PCR reads with MiXCR, giving one entry per CDR3 protein. The data show fewer than 750,000 distinct CDR3 sequences, roughly 14% seen once. The sequence was obtained from a woman between 50 and 59 years old with Graves' ophthalmopathy. What was sequenced was blood.

CDR3 sequence reads: CATSRLALDTQYF. CDR3 coding DNA: TGTGCCACCAGCAGATTAGCTCTGGATACGCAGTATTTT. V is TRBV15 and J is TRBJ2-3; D remains unclear. V was clipped by 2 bases and J by 6 bases, with 9 bases between them. Looked up from germline, CDR1 is LNHNV and CDR2 is YYDKDF (reference sequence). The length of the CDR3 is 13 residues.